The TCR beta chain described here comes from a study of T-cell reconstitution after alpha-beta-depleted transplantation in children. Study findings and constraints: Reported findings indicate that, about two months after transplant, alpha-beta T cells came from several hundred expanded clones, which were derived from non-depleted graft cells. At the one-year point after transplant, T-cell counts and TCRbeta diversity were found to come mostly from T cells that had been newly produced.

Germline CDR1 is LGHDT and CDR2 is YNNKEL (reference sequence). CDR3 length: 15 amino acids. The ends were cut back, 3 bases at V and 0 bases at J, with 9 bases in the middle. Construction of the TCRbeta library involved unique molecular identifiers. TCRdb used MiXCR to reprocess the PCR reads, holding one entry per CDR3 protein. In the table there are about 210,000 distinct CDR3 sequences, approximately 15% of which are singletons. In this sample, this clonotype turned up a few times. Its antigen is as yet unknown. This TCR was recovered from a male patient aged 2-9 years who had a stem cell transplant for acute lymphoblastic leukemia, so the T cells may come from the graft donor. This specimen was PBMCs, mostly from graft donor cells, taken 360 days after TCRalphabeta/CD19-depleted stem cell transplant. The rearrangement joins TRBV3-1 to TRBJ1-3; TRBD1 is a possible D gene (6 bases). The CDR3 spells CASSHTTGSGNTIYF. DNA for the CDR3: TGTGCCAGCAGCCACACGACAGGCTCTGGAAACACCATATATTTT. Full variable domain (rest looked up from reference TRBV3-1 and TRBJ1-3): DTAVSQTPKYLVTQMGNDKSIKCEQNLGHDTMYWYKQDSKKFLKIMFSYNNKELIINETVPNRFSPKSPDKAHLNLHINSLELGDSAVYFCASSHTTGSGNTIYFGEGSWLTVV.